This T cell receptor beta chain is from a study of spatial heterogeneity in lung cancer. Time point in this sample: sample taken at primary tumor resection. Unsorted whole RNA samples from tumor, nontumor lung or frozen PBMC were sequenced. This clonotype is medium-sized by share. This beta chain is off target for a library built for alpha chains, so its abundance means little. TCRdb re-analysed the 5' RACE reads in MiXCR, keeping a single row per CDR3 protein. This sample has approximately 7,000 distinct CDR3 sequences, with over 5% found just once. In germline, CDR1 is SNHLY, CDR2 FYNNEI. The CDR3 runs to 16 residues. Trimming pared 7 bases from V and 1 base from J, leaving 20 bases between.

Sequenced material: normal lung tissue next to the tumor, taken at surgery. The chain recombines TRBV2 with TRBJ2-7; D is unresolved. This receptor was taken from a female donor with early-stage non-small cell lung cancer. The CDR3, as DNA: TGTGCCAGCACTCTCGATTGGGGATACGGATCCTACGAGCAGTACTTC. Encoded protein: CASTLDWGYGSYEQYF. Combining the CDR3 with reference TRBV2 and TRBJ2-7 gives the whole variable domain EPEVTQTPSHQVTQMGQEVILRCVPISNHLYFYWYRQILGQKVEFLVSFYNNEISEKSEIFDDQFSVERPDGSNFTLKIRSTKLEDSAMYFCASTLDWGYGSYEQYFGPGTRLTVT.